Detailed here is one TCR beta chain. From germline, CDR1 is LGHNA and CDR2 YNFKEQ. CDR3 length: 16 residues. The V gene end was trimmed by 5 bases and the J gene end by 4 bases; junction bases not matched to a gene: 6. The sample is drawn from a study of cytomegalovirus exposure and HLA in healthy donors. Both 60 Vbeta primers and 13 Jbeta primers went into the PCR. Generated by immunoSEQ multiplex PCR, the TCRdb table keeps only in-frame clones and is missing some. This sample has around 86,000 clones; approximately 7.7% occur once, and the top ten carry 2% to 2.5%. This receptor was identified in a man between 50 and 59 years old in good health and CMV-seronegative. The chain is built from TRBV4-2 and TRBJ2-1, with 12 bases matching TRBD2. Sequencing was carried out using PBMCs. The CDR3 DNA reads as TGTGCCAGCAGCAGCGGACTAGCGGGGATTTACAATGAGCAGTTCTTC. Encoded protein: CASSSGLAGIYNEQFF.